The T cell receptor beta chain under discussion was sequenced for a study of blood T cell repertoires in COVID-19 (dated by TCRdb to the early 2020s). Turning to the overall study: Samples covering the acute and convalescent phases of COVID-19 were provided by collaborators in the United States, Italy and Spain. Where available, HLA class I and class II types were obtained from metadata supplied by the sample provider rather than from assay-based typing. Samples came from the ongoing ImmuneRACE study (first 160 participants) plus 1,254 subjects from 6 global collaborators. The repertoires were made available in a free public database intended to serve as a resource for research on the immune response to SARS-CoV-2. The prospective study material was composed of cDNA or gDNA derived from T cells, B-cell-depleted T cells, or PBMCs. Nearly every sample came with metadata listing a de-identified subject ID, COVID-19 status, age in years and sex. The dataset comprised deeply sampled blood TCRbeta repertoires from subjects exposed to, actively infected with, or recovered from COVID-19.

Overall study outcomes, separate from this receptor: How much clinical and demographic metadata was included differed by source and by participant, and the metadata was provided uncurated.

Participants in the prospective study were enrolled through a virtual design, were aged about 18 to 90 years, and lived in approximately 25 United States geographic areas. Cohort assignment in the prospective study relied on participant-reported clinical history from a screening survey and a study questionnaire. Recovered participants in ImmuneRACE Cohort 3 were defined by two consecutive negative NP/OP PCR tests, clearance by a healthcare professional, or resolution of symptoms. Mobile phlebotomists in the prospective study collected whole blood, serum and a nasopharyngeal or oropharyngeal swab from every participant. Additional blood draws and questionnaires over an approximately two-month period could optionally be provided by prospective study participants. Blood samples from the prospective study were shipped frozen or at room temperature prior to DNA extraction. TCRbeta CDR3 regions were amplified from genomic DNA using the immunoSEQ Assay, a bias-controlled multiplex PCR. Turning to the authors' computational methods: The number of nucleated cells in each sample was estimated by amplification of reference gene primers within the assay. Sequence reads were collapsed and filtered to measure the absolute abundance of every unique TCRbeta CDR3 rearrangement. For each sample, productive Simpson clonality was calculated as the square root of Simpson's diversity index across productive rearrangements. The table was pulled from immuneACCESS by TCRdb, which kept in-frame rearrangements only. Such tables lose some clones; where checked, under half of the loss comes from unresolved V genes, and the rest has no known cause. V, J and clone size derive from that table, while D and trimming were established from the DNA sequence. Present in this sample are under 200,000 clones, approximately 83% of which were seen just once. Of the sample, 10% to 15% is held by the ten largest clones.

Regarding this clone: Its antigen is not yet known. Per-base quality was not reported, and no clone a single base away is much larger than it.

The cysteine opens and the phenylalanine closes a CDR3 of 16 amino acids. The DNA shown is the 48-base CDR3, in frame from base 1. The germline V gene encodes CDR1 SGHNT and CDR2 YYREEE (reference sequence). Germline trimming amounts to 4 bases on V and 0 bases on J, with 7 as the count of junction bases outside the gene matches. The source material was PBMCs or T cells enriched from blood (not recorded which). The chain employs TRBV5-4 and TRBJ2-7, with 10 middle bases fitting TRBD1. This receptor was identified in an older woman who had recovered from COVID-19. The sequenced DNA is TGTGCCAGCAGCCCCGGACGGGACAGGGGCTCCTACGAGCAGTACTTC. Its protein reads: CASSPGRDRGSYEQYF. Reference TRBV5-4 and TRBJ2-7 genes cover what lies past the CDR3, so the full variable domain is ETGVTQSPTHLIKTRGQQVTLRCSSQSGHNTVSWYQQALGQGPQFIFQYYREEENGRGNFPPRFSGLQFPNYSSELNVNALELDDSALYLCASSPGRDRGSYEQYFGPGTRLTVT.